One and the same sample provided the 29 T cell receptor beta chains below, sequenced in a study of beta chain features in type 1 diabetes. Expressed TCRB transcripts got sequenced, as all isolated RNA was reverse transcribed. Some clones are missing from TCRdb's copy, which holds only in-frame ones; the method was immunoSEQ multiplex PCR. The table shows more than 300,000 clones, with over 9.5% occurring only once. Sequenced input: naive CD4+ T cells from blood. The receptors derive from a man younger than 30 in good health.

The sample holds a few counts of this clone. This chain connects TRBV4-3 to TRBJ2-5, with 11 bases matching TRBD1. With V trimmed by 1 base and J by 4 bases, 5 bases remained unmatched. There are 16 residues in the CDR3. From germline, CDR1 is LGHNA and CDR2 YSLEER. The CDR3 here is CASSQAWTGGGETQYF. As DNA, the CDR3 is TGCGCCAGCAGCCAAGCTTGGACAGGGGGCGGAGAGACCCAGTACTTC.

The chain joins TRBV30 to TRBJ2-5, with TRBD2 identical over 8 bases. Trimming took 5 bases from V and 7 from J; bases not matched to a gene: 12. The CDR3 contains 14 residues. Germline loops: CDR1 GTSNPN, CDR2 SVGIG (reference sequence). The CDR3 bases are TGTGCCTGGGCCGTCACGGGACTAGGAGGGACCCAGTACTTC. Translated, it gives CAWAVTGLGGTQYF.

This clone was detected ten times or more. This sequence joins TRBV19 and TRBJ2-1, with D tentatively TRBD2 (7 bases). Germline V CDR1 and CDR2: LNHDA, SQIVND (reference sequence). The germline V and J ends were trimmed by 7 bases and 9 bases, with 19 bases remaining between them. This CDR3 has 14 residues. The chain's CDR3 is CASTLGGAGGEQFF. CDR3 DNA sequence: TGTGCCAGTACCCTGGGGGGGGCCGGAGGTGAGCAGTTCTTC.

This clone was seen a few times. V is TRBV29-1 and J is TRBJ1-4; a weak D match, TRBD1 (5 bases). This CDR3 comprises 13 residues. V lost 7 bases, J lost 4 bases, and 13 bases lay in between. Germline V lookup: CDR1 SQVTM, CDR2 ANQGSEA. The DNA for the CDR3 is TGCAGCGCCGGGAGGGACCTTAATGAAAAACTGTTTTTT. Encoded protein: CSAGRDLNEKLFF.

The chain is built from TRBV7-9 and TRBJ1-5; D gene ambiguous. Trimming removed 0 bases from V and 9 bases from J, with 9 bases in between. This CDR3 is 13 amino acids long. Per the germline V gene, CDR1 is SEHNR and CDR2 is FQNEAQ (reference sequence). The CDR3 nucleotides read TGTGCCAGCAGCTTAGCGCGTGATGGGCCCCAGCATTTT. Its protein is CASSLARDGPQHF.

CDR3 sequence (DNA): TGCGCCAGCAGCCTAGGGACAGCGTTGCAAGAGACCCAGTACTTC. It translates to CASSLGTALQETQYF. The chain carries TRBV5-1 and TRBJ2-5; 7 bases are shared with TRBD1. The germline gives CDR1 SGHRS, CDR2 YFSETQ. The CDR3 has 15 residues. With V trimmed by 4 bases and J by 2 bases, 8 bases remained unmatched.

This clone was found a few times. The rearrangement joins TRBV4-2 to TRBJ2-2; 9 bases map to TRBD1. Per germline, CDR1 LGHNA and CDR2 YNFKEQ. Trimming removed 4 bases from V and 6 bases from J; junction bases left unmatched: 6. CDR3 length: 15 amino acids. The CDR3 DNA follows: TGTGCCAGCAGCCCCGCGCGGGACAGGGCCGGGGAGCTGTTTTTT. This gives the protein CASSPARDRAGELFF.

The chain couples TRBV5-4 to TRBJ2-5; D is perhaps TRBD2 (5 bases). Germline V gene lookup returns CDR1 SGHNT and CDR2 YYREEE (reference sequence). V was shortened by 4 bases and J by 5 bases, with 21 bases between the two germline ends. This CDR3 comprises 16 residues. This CDR3 is CASSQQLDPAGETQYF. Here the CDR3 DNA reads TGTGCCAGCAGCCAACAACTAGACCCCGCCGGCGAGACCCAGTACTTC.

In its sample, this clone was seen a few times. The chain joins TRBV7-9 to TRBJ1-1, with D unclear. V was clipped by 6 bases and J by 4 bases, with 9 bases between them. CDR3 length equals 12 residues. Per germline, CDR1 SEHNR and CDR2 FQNEAQ (reference sequence). The CDR3 nucleotides read TGTGCCAGCAGTTTTTGGAGCACTGAAGCTTTCTTT. Translated, it gives CASSFWSTEAFF.

V is TRBV7-2 and J is TRBJ2-5, with 11 bases fitting TRBD2. With 5 bases clipped from V and 2 bases from J, the junction kept 7 bases outside the gene matches. The CDR3 has 16 amino acids. Germline lookup yields CDR1 SGHTA and CDR2 FQGNSA. The CDR3 coding sequence is TGTGCCAGCAGCCCCTCTAGCGGGAGGCGGCAAGAGACCCAGTACTTC. Translation gives CASSPSSGRRQETQYF.

The sample holds a few counts of this clone. The J gene is TRBJ2-5, the V gene TRBV28; 8 nucleotides agree with TRBD2. This CDR3 spans 15 amino acids. Germline CDR1 reads MDHEN; CDR2 reads SYDVKM. V dropped 5 bases and J dropped 4; count of bases not matched to a gene: 9. CDR3 sequence (DNA): TGTGCCAGCAGTACACCAGCGGGAGAGGGAGAGACCCAGTACTTC. This translates into CASSTPAGEGETQYF.

The chain uses TRBV9 and TRBJ1-4; D unresolved. Trimming took 2 bases from V and 3 from J, leaving 8 bases between them. CDR1 is SGDLS and CDR2 is YYNGEE in the germline V gene. This CDR3 region has 14 residues. The CDR3 sequence is CASSVGGANEKLFF. CDR3 DNA sequence: TGTGCCAGCAGCGTTGGCGGAGCTAATGAAAAACTGTTTTTT.

This clone showed up just a few times. The chain links TRBV7-2 to TRBJ1-2; D uncertain. In germline, CDR1 is SGHTA, CDR2 FQGNSA. V lost 4 bases and J 7 bases, leaving 13 bases between the germline ends. The CDR3 is 13 amino acids. The CDR3 here is CASSSPGAGGYTF. CDR3 nucleotides: TGTGCCAGCAGCTCCCCTGGCGCGGGTGGCTACACCTTC.

The chain recombines TRBV4-3 with TRBJ2-1; D is uncertain. The CDR3 spans 14 residues. Germline V gives CDR1 LGHNA, CDR2 YSLEER. V lost 0 bases, J lost 6 bases, and 9 bases lay in between. CDR3 sequence: CASSQDVRLNEQFF. The DNA for the CDR3 is TGCGCCAGCAGCCAAGATGTCAGGCTCAATGAGCAGTTCTTC.

The chain joins TRBV28 to TRBJ2-2, with a possible D match to TRBD2 (6 bases). V lost 6 bases to trimming and J lost 10 bases, with 15 bases between them. CDR3 length: 13 amino acids. CDR1 and CDR2 from the germline V gene are MDHEN and SYDVKM. The CDR3 coding sequence is TGTGCCAGCAGCTTGGGACTGGGGGAGGAGCTGTTTTTT. It translates to CASSLGLGEELFF.

This chain joins TRBV30 and TRBJ2-7; maybe TRBD1 (6 bases). Germline CDR1 reads GTSNPN; CDR2 reads SVGIG (reference sequence). V was clipped by 0 bases and J by 2 bases, with 14 bases between them. This CDR3 contains 15 residues. The CDR3 region is CAWSVGSGAPYEQYF. DNA of the CDR3: TGTGCCTGGAGTGTAGGCTCAGGGGCCCCCTACGAGCAGTACTTC.

This rearrangement joins TRBV6-6 to TRBJ2-5, with 9 bases aligning to TRBD2. Unmatched junction bases numbered 9, after V lost 6 bases and J lost 1 base. This CDR3 has 16 residues. Germline values: CDR1 MNHNY, CDR2 SVGAGI (reference sequence). CDR3 nucleotides: TGTGCCAGCAGCGATACGGAGCGGGGGGTCCAAGAGACCCAGTACTTC. Protein sequence: CASSDTERGVQETQYF.

This clone was observed a few times. The chain uses TRBV6-5 and TRBJ2-7, with D unclear. The V end lost 0 bases, the J end lost 2 bases, and 14 bases lay between the germline ends. The CDR3 length is 16 residues. The germline CDR1 and CDR2 sequences are MNHEY and SVGAGI. CDR3 nucleotide sequence: TGTGCCAGCAGTTACTCGAAGTTTGGGCAGGCCTACGAGCAGTACTTC. Translation: CASSYSKFGQAYEQYF.

This clone was seen a few times. In DNA form, the CDR3 reads TGTGCCAGCAGCTTAGCGGGGCGGCAGGCGCAAGAGACCCAGTACTTC. It is translated as CASSLAGRQAQETQYF. V usage is TRBV7-2 and J usage is TRBJ2-5, with a weak D call TRBD1 (5 bases). V was cut by 0 bases and J by 2 bases, with 13 bases left in between. Germline CDR1 is SGHTA and CDR2 is FQGNSA. This CDR3 is 16 amino acids long.

This clone appeared a few times. The chain uses TRBV6-5 and TRBJ2-2; D is perhaps TRBD1 (6 bases). CDR3 length equals 14 residues. Germline V lookup: CDR1 MNHEY, CDR2 SVGAGI. Trimming took 2 bases from V and 4 from J, leaving 8 bases between them. The DNA of the CDR3 is TGTGCCAGCAGTTACGACAGGTTCACCGGGGAGCTGTTTTTT. Encoded protein: CASSYDRFTGELFF.

This clone has only a few counts. The CDR3, as DNA: TGTGCCAGCAGACCGGGACAGATGAACACTGAAGCTTTCTTT. As protein: CASRPGQMNTEAFF. The rearrangement joins TRBV2 to TRBJ1-1, with 7 bases fitting TRBD1. The CDR3 totals 14 residues. The junction had 4 bases not matched to a gene; V was cut back by 6 bases and J by 0 bases. CDR1 is SNHLY and CDR2 is FYNNEI in the germline V gene.

This clone was counted only a few times. The rearrangement joins TRBV7-2 to TRBJ1-6; 9 bases fit TRBD1. Trimming removed 4 bases from V and 7 bases from J; junction bases left unmatched: 5. Germline values: CDR1 SGHTA, CDR2 FQGNSA. The CDR3 has 15 residues. The CDR3 sequence: CASSYRTGANSPLHF. The CDR3 DNA is TGTGCCAGCAGCTACAGGACAGGGGCCAATTCACCCCTCCACTTT.

This sequence joins TRBV6-5 and TRBJ1-5; no clear D gene. V lost 6 bases and J lost 5, with 11 bases in between. CDR3 size: 13 residues. Germline V lookup: CDR1 MNHEY, CDR2 SVGAGI. Written as DNA, the CDR3 is TGTGCCAGCAGAGGCCGGGAGTATCAGCCCCAGCATTTT. Its translation: CASRGREYQPQHF.

J is TRBJ2-3 and V is TRBV5-1; D not resolved. Per the germline V gene, CDR1 is SGHRS and CDR2 is YFSETQ. The CDR3 sequence is 13 residues long. V was cut by 0 bases and J by 6 bases, with 8 bases left in between. The CDR3 DNA sequence: TGCGCCAGCAGCTTGGGCCCTAGGGATACGCAGTATTTT. It yields the protein CASSLGPRDTQYF. The variable domain in full, with the rest retrieved from reference TRBV5-1 and TRBJ2-3, is KAGVTQTPRYLIKTRGQQVTLSCSPISGHRSVSWYQQTPGQGLQFLFEYFSETQRNKGNFPGRFSGRQFSNSRSEMNVSTLELGDSALYLCASSLGPRDTQYFGPGTRLTVL.

The chain is built from TRBV7-2 and TRBJ2-3; TRBD2 aligns across 13 bases. Germline loops: CDR1 SGHTA, CDR2 FQGNSA. After removal of 4 bases from V and 4 bases from J, the junction contained 2 bases not matched to a gene. The CDR3 runs 15 residues. CDR3 nucleotides: TGTGCCAGCAGCTGGACTAGCGGGGGTCCAGATACGCAGTATTTT. The encoded protein is CASSWTSGGPDTQYF.

This clone has a handful of counts. Written as DNA, the CDR3 is TGCAGCGTTGACTGGGACACTACGCAGTATTTT. Its protein product is CSVDWDTTQYF. The chain has TRBV29-1 and TRBJ2-3, with a possible D match to TRBD1 (6 bases). CDR1 and CDR2 from the germline V gene are SQVTM and ANQGSEA. The germline V and J ends were trimmed by 3 bases and 8 bases, with 9 bases remaining between them. CDR3 length: 11 residues.

As regards this clone: This sample includes further DNA sequences coding for the same CDR3. V usage is TRBV28 and J usage is TRBJ1-2; D is unclear. The length of the CDR3 is 12 residues. V was pared by 1 base and J by 8 bases, with 8 bases between. Germline V gives CDR1 MDHEN, CDR2 SYDVKM. For the CDR3, the DNA is TGTGCCAGCAGTTTATCGGGGAGCGGCTACACCTTC. Encoded protein: CASSLSGSGYTF.

The chain couples TRBV7-8 to TRBJ2-2; possibly TRBD1 for D (5 bases). V was clipped by 5 bases and J by 6 bases, with 13 bases between them. The CDR3 length is 14 residues. Per the germline V gene, CDR1 is SGHVS and CDR2 is FQNEAQ. In DNA, the CDR3 is TGTGCCAGCAGCCCCTGGCAGGGCGCCGGGGAGCTGTTTTTT. This encodes CASSPWQGAGELFF.

This clone was counted only a few times. This chain links TRBV29-1 with TRBJ2-7, with TRBD2 identical over 10 bases. CDR3 length: 14 amino acids. Trimming cost V 6 bases and J 3 bases; bases outside gene matches: 8. The germline V gene has CDR1 SQVTM and CDR2 ANQGSEA. The CDR3 sequence is CSVDLAGASYEQYF. In DNA form, the CDR3 reads TGCAGCGTGGATCTAGCGGGAGCGAGCTACGAGCAGTACTTC.